The entry below describes one T cell receptor (beta chain). As yet, its antigen is unknown. This sample is part of a study of T cell responses to AZD1222 COVID-19 vaccine. Study-level results: The donor group comprised mostly white British people and more females; the analysis possibly underestimated clonal diversity. It was only five to seven AZD1222 recipients who were seropositive at baseline. Scientists sampled the repertoires only once the peak T cell response had passed.

Second doses at about 4 or about 12 weeks were pooled. Germline V lookup: CDR1 SEHNR, CDR2 FQNEAQ (reference sequence). This CDR3 is 16 amino acids long. V gave up 5 bases and J gave up 1 base, with 12 bases separating them. Data came from immunoSEQ multiplex PCR; TCRdb stores just in-frame clones and leaves some out. The sample carries around 150,000 clones, approximately 89% recorded once. The receptor was derived from an adult who received the AZD1222 COVID-19 vaccine. The J gene is TRBJ1-6, the V gene TRBV7-9; tentatively, D is TRBD1 (5 bases). This sample comprised peripheral blood, obtained 28 days after the second AZD1222 dose. The chain's CDR3 is CASSDGQGSYNSPLHF. CDR3 nucleotide sequence: TGTGCCAGCAGCGACGGGCAGGGTTCCTATAATTCACCCCTCCACTTT.